What follows are 5 T cell receptor beta chains derived from one specimen sequenced in a study of T cell repertoires in MIS-A myocarditis. Repertoires were generated with immunoSEQ multiplex PCR, while TCRdb's copy carries only in-frame clones and drops some. The sample comprises 11,000 or so clones, 75% to 85% of which are singletons, and roughly 28% rests with the top ten. Sequencing was performed on right ventricle heart tissue obtained at autopsy. Every receptor here comes from a man younger than 35 with fulminant myocarditis from multisystem inflammatory syndrome in adults (MIS-A) after COVID-19.

J is TRBJ1-5 and V is TRBV5-5; the D gene is possibly TRBD1 (6 bases). The CDR3 loop spans 15 amino acids. Trimming removed 2 bases from V and 6 bases from J, with 15 bases in between. Germline V gene data show CDR1 as SGHKS and CDR2 as YYEKEE (reference sequence). The CDR3 DNA reads as TGTGCCAGCAGCTTCCTTACAGGGTCCAGTCAGCCCCAGCATTTT. Protein: CASSFLTGSSQPQHF.

This clone was counted a single time. The rearrangement joins TRBV7-3 to TRBJ1-5; D might be TRBD1 (6 bases). V gave up 0 bases and J gave up 7 bases, with 10 bases separating them. CDR3 length: 14 amino acids. The germline gives CDR1 SGHTA, CDR2 FQGTGA. Here the CDR3 reads CASSLTGGGQPQHF. The CDR3 coding sequence is TGTGCCAGCAGCTTAACAGGGGGTGGGCAGCCCCAGCATTTT.

This chain joins TRBV19 and TRBJ1-5; tentative D call: TRBD1 (6 bases). The CDR3 totals 17 residues. The germline V gene has CDR1 LNHDA and CDR2 SQIVND (reference sequence). The ends were cut back, 7 bases at V and 2 bases at J, with 21 bases in the middle. The CDR3 nucleotides read TGTGCCAGTACCTCTCAGAGGGGGGGCAGGGGCAATCAGCCCCAGCATTTT. Amino acid sequence: CASTSQRGGRGNQPQHF.

The CDR3 DNA follows: TGTGCCAGCAGCCCACGGGGAAGAGGCGATACGCAGTATTTT. The encoded protein is CASSPRGRGDTQYF. This chain uses TRBV6-5 with TRBJ2-3; weak D call: TRBD2 (5 bases). Germline lookup yields CDR1 MNHEY and CDR2 SVGAGI. The V and J ends lost 6 bases and 6 bases respectively, with 16 bases between them. The length of the CDR3 is 14 residues.

The chain combines TRBV18 with TRBJ1-1; D not certain. The germline V gene encodes CDR1 KGHSH and CDR2 LQKENI. The CDR3 runs to 13 residues. V lost 2 bases, J lost 10 bases, and 14 bases lay in between. The CDR3 DNA reads as TGTGCCAGCTCACCATCAACCCCGGAGCTAGCTTTCTTT. Translating gives CASSPSTPELAFF.